Listed here are 13 T cell receptor beta chains from one sample, sequenced in a study of cytomegalovirus exposure and HLA in healthy donors. Use of 60 Vbeta and 13 Jbeta primers characterized the PCR. Repertoires were generated with immunoSEQ multiplex PCR, while TCRdb's copy carries only in-frame clones and drops some. This listing includes around 150,000 clones. Sequencing input: PBMCs. The receptors originated from a woman in her fifties or sixties in good health and CMV-seronegative.

The chain links TRBV5-6 to TRBJ2-5; 7 bases are shared with TRBD1. CDR3 size: 15 residues. Germline-derived CDR1 and CDR2 are SGHDT and YYEEEE. J lost 6 bases, V lost 0 bases, and 8 bases had no gene match. The CDR3 region is CASSLAGLQGKTQYF. CDR3 nucleotides: TGTGCCAGCAGCTTGGCGGGGCTACAGGGGAAGACCCAGTACTTC.

This rearrangement joins TRBV11-1 to TRBJ1-2, with D unresolved. The germline CDR1 and CDR2 sequences are SGHAT and FQDESV (reference sequence). V lost 5 bases to trimming and J lost 1 base, with 5 bases between them. The CDR3 is 12 amino acids. CDR3 residues: CASSRSNYGYTF. DNA of the CDR3: TGTGCCAGCAGCAGGAGTAACTATGGCTACACCTTC.

The V call is TRBV4-3, the J call TRBJ2-3; 11 bases align to TRBD1. The ends lost 1 base at V and 5 bases at J; junction bases unmatched: 2. CDR3 length equals 15 residues. From germline, CDR1 is LGHNA and CDR2 YSLEER. The CDR3 bases are TGCGCCAGCAGCCAAGGGACAGGGGGCAAAGATACGCAGTATTTT. Translation gives CASSQGTGGKDTQYF.

J is TRBJ2-1 and V is TRBV4-2; 9 bases map to TRBD2. In germline, CDR1 is LGHNA, CDR2 YNFKEQ. V was pared by 1 base and J by 3 bases, with 7 bases of the junction left unmatched. The CDR3 has 17 amino acids. The CDR3 bases are TGTGCCAGCAGCCAAGTCTTACGCGGGAGGGGCTACAATGAGCAGTTCTTC. It specifies CASSQVLRGRGYNEQFF.

Written as DNA, the CDR3 is TGCGCCAGCAGCCCTCAGGGTGGAGATTACACTGAAGCTTTCTTT. It translates to CASSPQGGDYTEAFF. The chain has TRBV4-3 and TRBJ1-1, with D possibly TRBD1 on 5 matching bases. Trimming removed 4 bases at V and 3 bases at J, with 15 bases between. The CDR3 spans 15 residues. CDR1 and CDR2 (germline): LGHNA, YSLEER.

This sequence joins TRBV19 and TRBJ2-1, with 10 bases aligning to TRBD1. J was trimmed by 4 bases and V by 5 bases; bases with no gene match: 11. The CDR3 consists of 17 residues. Germline CDR1 reads LNHDA; CDR2 reads SQIVND (reference sequence). The CDR3 sequence is CASSPTRGTGAYNEQFF. CDR3 DNA: TGTGCCAGTAGTCCCACCCGAGGGACAGGGGCTTACAATGAGCAGTTCTTC.

The chain has TRBV7-2 and TRBJ2-4, with 7 bases identical to TRBD1. Trimming cost V 3 bases and J 5 bases; bases outside gene matches: 1. Germline CDR1 reads SGHTA; CDR2 reads FQGNSA. CDR3 length: 13 amino acids. CDR3: CASSFDRENIQYF. The CDR3 nucleotides are TGTGCCAGCAGCTTTGACAGGGAAAACATTCAGTACTTC. Full variable domain (remainder filled in from reference TRBV7-2 and TRBJ2-4): GAGVSQSPSNKVTEKGKDVELRCDPISGHTALYWYRQSLGQGLEFLIYFQGNSAPDKSGLPSDRFSAERTGGSVSTLTIQRTQQEDSAVYLCASSFDRENIQYFGAGTRLSVL.

The chain carries TRBV18 and TRBJ1-6; TRBD1 matches 9 bases. With V trimmed by 3 bases and J by 9 bases, 3 bases remained unmatched. The CDR3 is 14 residues long. Germline CDR1 and CDR2: KGHSH and LQKENI. The CDR3 sequence is CASSPTGGGSPLHF. The CDR3 region has the DNA TGTGCCAGCTCACCGACAGGGGGTGGTTCACCCCTCCACTTT.

The J gene is TRBJ1-3, the V gene TRBV29-1, with D hard to call. Looked up from germline, CDR1 is SQVTM and CDR2 is ANQGSEA. Trimming left V 6 bases short and J 0 bases short, with 9 bases between. The CDR3 is 13 amino acids. The chain's CDR3 is CSVVRDSGNTIYF. For the CDR3, the DNA is TGCAGCGTAGTTCGGGACTCTGGAAACACCATATATTTT.

V is TRBV9 and J is TRBJ2-7, with unresolved D. The CDR3 loop spans 13 amino acids. V shed 0 bases and J shed 6 bases, with 10 bases lying between them. Germline V gene lookup returns CDR1 SGDLS and CDR2 YYNGEE. The CDR3 loop is CASSVDPPGEQYF. The CDR3 DNA follows: TGTGCCAGCAGCGTAGATCCCCCCGGCGAGCAGTACTTC.

The chain combines TRBV28 with TRBJ2-2; D perhaps matches TRBD2 (6 bases). The V end was cut by 8 bases, the J end by 1 base, with 8 bases between. CDR1 and CDR2 from the germline V gene are MDHEN and SYDVKM. This CDR3 contains 13 residues. CDR3 in amino acids: CASWRGNTGELFF. In DNA form, the CDR3 reads TGTGCCAGCTGGAGGGGGAACACCGGGGAGCTGTTTTTT.

This sequence joins TRBV2 and TRBJ2-2; TRBD1 matches at 7 bases. The CDR3 sequence is 14 residues long. J was trimmed by 1 base and V by 4 bases; bases with no gene match: 0. The germline gives CDR1 SNHLY, CDR2 FYNNEI. As DNA, the CDR3 is TGTGCCAGCAGTGGGGACAGGAACACCGGGGAGCTGTTTTTT. This translates into CASSGDRNTGELFF.

The chain carries TRBV6-1 and TRBJ1-2; TRBD1 aligns across 7 bases. Germline CDR1 is MNHNS and CDR2 is SASEGT. The CDR3 has 13 amino acids. Trimming cost V 8 bases and J 4 bases; bases outside gene matches: 7. The CDR3 sequence: CASGDRGAYGYTF. Here the CDR3 DNA reads TGTGCCAGCGGGGACAGAGGGGCCTATGGCTACACCTTC.